This T cell receptor (beta chain) was profiled in a study of blood T cell repertoires in COVID-19. Study information: Sites across the United States, Italy and Spain contributed samples from acute and convalescent COVID-19. T cells, B-cell-depleted T cells, or PBMCs provided the cDNA or gDNA that served as material.

Authors' analysis steps: Estimated nucleated cell counts came from reference gene primer amplification. Libraries were prepared by immunoSEQ multiplex PCR; TCRdb keeps only in-frame clonotypes and omits some of them. V and J calls and clone size are as listed in that table; D and trimming were resolved from the DNA. The sample lists some 200,000 clones, around nine tenths occurring once. This clonotype was obtained from a man aged 40-55 years with active or convalescent COVID-19. The sequenced sample consisted of peripheral blood.

The chain's CDR3 is CASSSFSTTDTQYF. The DNA for the CDR3 is TGTGCCAGCAGCTCATTTTCTACCACAGATACGCAGTATTTT. This chain joins TRBV5-4 and TRBJ2-3, with D hard to call. Trimming took off 3 bases at V and 2 bases at J, with 10 bases between the two ends. Germline CDR1 reads SGHNT; CDR2 reads YYREEE (reference sequence). This CDR3 spans 14 amino acids. Filled out from reference TRBV5-4 and TRBJ2-3, the complete variable domain reads ETGVTQSPTHLIKTRGQQVTLRCSSQSGHNTVSWYQQALGQGPQFIFQYYREEENGRGNFPPRFSGLQFPNYSSELNVNALELDDSALYLCASSSFSTTDTQYFGPGTRLTVL.